Shown below are 22 T cell receptor beta chains from a single sample sequenced in a study of vaccination and CD4 T cells after COVID-19. No cognate antigen is known for these TCRs. Noted treatment: roughly ten-day PBMC culture with coronavirus spike peptide pools or control peptides (ViraFEST assay). The Oncomine TCR Beta short-read assay sequenced DNA from cultured CD4+ T cells. TCRdb redid the calling of the PCR reads with MiXCR, one entry per CDR3 protein. Of roughly 17,000 distinct CDR3 sequences in the sample, 23% were seen once. Sequenced material: cultured CD4+ T cells from blood. The receptor source for this set is a human donor with COVID-19.

This clonotype qualifies as medium-sized. J is TRBJ1-5 and V is TRBV10-3, with D perhaps TRBD1 (5 bases). The germline V gene encodes CDR1 ENHRY and CDR2 SYGVKD. The length of the CDR3 is 14 residues. Trimming removed 5 bases at V and 0 bases at J, with 8 bases between. The CDR3 sequence is CAISSGHSNQPQHF. CDR3 coding DNA: TGTGCCATCAGTTCAGGGCATAGCAATCAGCCCCAGCATTTT.

The chain links TRBV28 to TRBJ2-5; D is perhaps TRBD1 or TRBD2 (5 bases each). This CDR3 spans 14 amino acids. Germline-derived CDR1 and CDR2 are MDHEN and SYDVKM. Trimming shortened V by 6 bases and J by 8 bases, and 19 bases separated the two germline ends. CDR3 DNA sequence: TGTGCCAGCAGCCCCCTACCGGGGCGGAAAACCCAGTACTTC. As protein: CASSPLPGRKTQYF.

A few counts support this clonotype. The rearrangement links TRBV9 to TRBJ1-2; no reliable D call. The CDR3 has 12 amino acids. The germline CDR1 and CDR2 sequences are SGDLS and YYNGEE. Trimming shortened V by 0 bases and J by 4 bases, and 4 bases separated the two germline ends. Written as DNA, the CDR3 is TGTGCCAGCAGCGTAGGGTTCTATGGCTACACCTTC. Translation: CASSVGFYGYTF.

The chain recombines TRBV6-5 with TRBJ2-5; D gene ambiguous. Germline CDR1 reads MNHEY; CDR2 reads SVGAGI. The CDR3 sequence is 16 residues long. Trimming took 2 bases from V and 2 from J, leaving 15 bases between them. CDR3 coding DNA: TGTGCCAGCAGTTACGGTCTAGGAGAGATACAAGAGACCCAGTACTTC. Its translation is CASSYGLGEIQETQYF.

The rearrangement links TRBV5-4 to TRBJ2-3; 10 bases line up with TRBD2. Losses at the gene ends were 3 bases for V and 1 base for J; bases not matched to a gene: 8. The CDR3 sequence is 17 residues long. The V gene's germline CDR1 is SGHNT and CDR2 YYREEE (reference sequence). CDR3 protein: CASSWGAGGLGTDTQYF. CDR3 nucleotides: TGTGCCAGCAGCTGGGGAGCGGGGGGGCTAGGCACAGATACGCAGTATTTT.

This rearrangement joins TRBV29-1 to TRBJ2-3; D gene ambiguous. Trimming cost V 6 bases and J 4 bases, with 11 bases left between them. Germline V gene lookup returns CDR1 SQVTM and CDR2 ANQGSEA. CDR3 length equals 12 residues. The DNA for the CDR3 is TGCAGCGTCCTCGAGTCCGCAGATACGCAGTATTTT. Protein product: CSVLESADTQYF.

This chain joins TRBV6-1 and TRBJ1-4, with D perhaps matching TRBD1 (5 bases). Germline V gene lookup returns CDR1 MNHNS and CDR2 SASEGT. Trimming shortened V by 5 bases and J by 11 bases, and 18 bases separated the two germline ends. This CDR3 has 14 amino acids. The CDR3 DNA reads as TGTGCCAGCAGTCCCCAGTGGGGAGGGGAGAAACTGTTTTTT. Its translation is CASSPQWGGEKLFF.

This chain uses TRBV20-1 with TRBJ2-3, with unresolved D. With 3 bases removed from V and 2 bases from J, the gap between germline ends came to 12 bases. The CDR3 spans 14 residues. Germline CDR1 DFQATT, CDR2 SNEGSKA (reference sequence). The CDR3 bases are TGCAGTGCTAGTTGGAGACGTGACACAGATACGCAGTATTTT. Translating gives CSASWRRDTDTQYF.

The gene calls are TRBV12-3 or TRBV12-4 and TRBJ2-1, with 9 nucleotides matching TRBD2. The CDR3 is 14 amino acids. Losses at the gene ends were 2 bases for V and 6 bases for J; bases not matched to a gene: 2. The CDR3 DNA follows: TGTGCCAGCAGTTTACGGCGGGGGGGCAATGAGCAGTTCTTC. This sequence encodes CASSLRRGGNEQFF.

V usage is TRBV18 and J usage is TRBJ1-2; 10 bases line up with TRBD1. CDR1 KGHSH and CDR2 LQKENI come from the germline V gene. The V segment lost 6 bases and the J segment 0 bases; nucleotides outside the gene matches: 10. This CDR3 has 17 amino acids. The CDR3 loop reads CASSRGTGATTNYGYTF. The CDR3 bases are TGTGCCAGCTCGCGAGGGACAGGGGCGACGACTAACTATGGCTACACCTTC.

This clonotype was counted between two and nine times. The chain joins TRBV6-5 to TRBJ1-3, with a possible D match to TRBD1 (5 bases). The CDR3 has 15 residues. Trimming pared 4 bases from V and 2 bases from J, leaving 12 bases between. Germline V lookup: CDR1 MNHEY, CDR2 SVGAGI. In DNA, the CDR3 is TGTGCCAGCAGTTCAATAACAGGAGCTGGAAACACCATATATTTT. Amino acid sequence: CASSSITGAGNTIYF.

The chain combines TRBV6-2 or TRBV6-3 with TRBJ2-1, with 12 bases identical to TRBD1. The J call is doubtful: the DNA matches TRBJ2-7 better. This CDR3 region has 15 residues. From germline, CDR1 is MNHEY and CDR2 SVGEGT. Written as DNA, the CDR3 is TGTGCCAGCAGTTACTCGGGGACAGGGGGCCGCGAGCAGTACTTC. It specifies CASSYSGTGGREQYF.

The chain links TRBV20-1 to TRBJ2-3; TRBD2 aligns across 11 bases. V shed 4 bases, J shed 2 bases, and the junction held 5 bases outside the gene matches. CDR1 and CDR2 (germline): DFQATT, SNEGSKA (reference sequence). The length of the CDR3 is 15 residues. The CDR3 nucleotides are TGCAGTGCTATGCCACTAGCGGGAGACACAGATACGCAGTATTTT. It is translated as CSAMPLAGDTDTQYF.

A few counts support this clonotype. The CDR3 sequence: CASTFFLGGKETQYF. The CDR3 nucleotides are TGTGCCAGCACCTTTTTTTTAGGGGGGAAAGAGACCCAGTACTTC. V gene TRBV7-9 combines with J gene TRBJ2-5, with D possibly being TRBD1 or TRBD2 (6 bases each). The CDR3 spans 15 residues. CDR1 is SEHNR, CDR2 FQNEAQ, per germline (reference sequence). V lost 7 bases to trimming and J lost 3 bases, with 18 bases between them. The full variable domain, its missing parts supplied by reference TRBV7-9 and TRBJ2-5, is DTGVSQNPRHKITKRGQNVTFRCDPISEHNRLYWYRQTLGQGPEFLTYFQNEAQLEKSRLLSDRFSAERPKGSFSTLEIQRTEQGDSAMYLCASTFFLGGKETQYFGPGTRLLVL.

This clonotype showed up just a few times. The chain employs TRBV20-1 and TRBJ2-4, with unresolved D. The CDR3 extends over 13 amino acids. V was shortened by 7 bases and J by 0 bases, with 10 bases between the two germline ends. The germline V gene has CDR1 DFQATT and CDR2 SNEGSKA (reference sequence). The CDR3 nucleotides read TGCAGTGTCAAGCCCCTAGCCAAAAACATTCAGTACTTC. Translating gives CSVKPLAKNIQYF.

Only a few counts were recorded for this clonotype. The chain couples TRBV6-2 or TRBV6-3 to TRBJ1-5, with D possibly TRBD1 on 5 matching bases. Germline assignment: CDR1 MNHEY and CDR2 SVGEGT. The V gene lost 0 bases and the J gene lost 1 base, with 13 bases spanning the gap. CDR3 length equals 17 residues. CDR3 protein: CASSYSQGFISNQPQHF. The CDR3 region has the DNA TGTGCCAGCAGTTACTCTCAGGGATTCATAAGCAATCAGCCCCAGCATTTT.

The V call is TRBV20-1, the J call TRBJ1-2; 7 bases match TRBD1. V lost 6 bases to trimming and J lost 6 bases; unmatched junction nucleotides: 10. In germline, CDR1 is DFQATT, CDR2 SNEGSKA (reference sequence). CDR3 length: 13 residues. The CDR3 bases are TGCAGTGCCCCGAAGACAGGGTTTAATGGCTACACCTTC. It specifies CSAPKTGFNGYTF.

This clonotype has only a few counts. The J gene is TRBJ2-7, the V gene TRBV7-9; the D is unclear. The CDR3 loop spans 12 amino acids. CDR1 and CDR2 (germline): SEHNR, FQNEAQ (reference sequence). Trimming pared 2 bases from V and 6 bases from J, leaving 8 bases between. In DNA, the CDR3 is TGTGCCAGCAGCTTACAAACAGCCGAGCAGTACTTC. Translation gives CASSLQTAEQYF.

The genes are TRBV10-3 and TRBJ2-5; D not resolved. V lost 7 bases to trimming and J lost 2 bases, with 5 bases between them. CDR1 and CDR2 from the germline V gene are ENHRY and SYGVKD. CDR3 length equals 11 residues. The DNA of the CDR3 is TGTGCCATCAACGGTCAAGAGACCCAGTACTTC. Amino acids: CAINGQETQYF.

In its sample, this clonotype was seen once. The CDR3 protein is CASSQDPLAGSTDTQYF. In DNA, the CDR3 is TGTGCCAGCAGCCAAGATCCCCTAGCGGGAAGCACAGATACGCAGTATTTT. This chain joins TRBV3-1 and TRBJ2-3; 9 nucleotides match TRBD2. The length of the CDR3 is 17 residues. V was pared by 0 bases and J by 0 bases, with 4 bases of the junction left unmatched. CDR1 LGHDT and CDR2 YNNKEL come from the germline V gene (reference sequence).

There are a few counts of this clonotype. The CDR3 sequence: CASRKTGKLYEQYF. The CDR3, as DNA: TGTGCCAGCAGGAAGACAGGGAAACTCTACGAGCAGTACTTC. The chain combines TRBV6-1 with TRBJ2-7, with 7 bases lining up with TRBD1. The junction had 8 bases not matched to a gene; V was cut back by 6 bases and J by 3 bases. The germline gives CDR1 MNHNS, CDR2 SASEGT. This CDR3 contains 14 residues.

This clonotype is labeled as medium-sized. J is TRBJ1-5 and V is TRBV2; D unclear. Trimming took off 4 bases at V and 11 bases at J, with 21 bases between the two ends. Germline CDR1 is SNHLY and CDR2 is FYNNEI. The CDR3 runs 15 residues. The CDR3 DNA follows: TGTGCCAGCAGTGGCACAGCCTCCCGTCTTCCCACCCAGCATTTT. Translation gives CASSGTASRLPTQHF.